This paragraph reports one TCR beta chain. V shed 5 bases, J shed 5 bases, and the junction held 7 bases outside the gene matches. The CDR3 sequence is 14 residues long. Germline V gene lookup returns CDR1 SEHNR and CDR2 FQNEAQ (reference sequence). The sample is drawn from a study of blood T cell repertoires in COVID-19. Participants were aged about 18 to 100 years, lived in around 25 US areas, and enrolled virtually. Clones were read by immunoSEQ multiplex PCR, and TCRdb kept only the in-frame ones, dropping some. Of 150,000 to 200,000 clones listed, 81% are singletons. The receptor was derived from a woman aged 40 to 50 with acute COVID-19. The sample comprised PBMCs or T cells enriched from blood (not recorded which). The chain is built from TRBV7-9 and TRBJ2-5; TRBD1 matches 8 bases. CDR3: CASSTRTGRETQYF. The CDR3 nucleotides read TGTGCCAGCAGCACCCGGACAGGGCGTGAGACCCAGTACTTC.